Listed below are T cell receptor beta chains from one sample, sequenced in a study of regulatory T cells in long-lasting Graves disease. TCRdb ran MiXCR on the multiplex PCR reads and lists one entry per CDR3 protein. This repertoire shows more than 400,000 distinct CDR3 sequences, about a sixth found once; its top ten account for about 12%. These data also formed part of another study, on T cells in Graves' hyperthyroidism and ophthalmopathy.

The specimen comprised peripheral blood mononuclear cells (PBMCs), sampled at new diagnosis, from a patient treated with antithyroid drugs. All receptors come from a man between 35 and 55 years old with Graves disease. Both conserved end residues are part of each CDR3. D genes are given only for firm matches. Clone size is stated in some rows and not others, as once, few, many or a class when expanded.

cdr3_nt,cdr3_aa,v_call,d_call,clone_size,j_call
TGCGCCAGCAGCTTCGTCGGGAATAGCAATGAGCAGTTCTTC,CASSFVGNSNEQFF,TRBV5-1,-,many,TRBJ2-1
TGTGCCAGCTCACCAGGGGCAGGGGGCTTGTACGAGCAGTACTTC,CASSPGAGGLYEQYF,TRBV18,TRBD1,many,TRBJ2-7
TGTGCCAGCAGTTTATCAGGGCCCAATTCACCCCTCCACTTT,CASSLSGPNSPLHF,TRBV28,-,many,TRBJ1-6
TGTGCCAGCAGCCCAGGGGTTCGGAACACTGAAGCTTTCTTT,CASSPGVRNTEAFF,TRBV5-4,-,-,TRBJ1-1
TGTGCCAGCAGTGCACCACTTACTAGCGGCGTCTCCTACGAGCAGTACTTC,CASSAPLTSGVSYEQYF,TRBV12-3/TRBV12-4,TRBD2,many,TRBJ2-7
TGTGCCAGCTCACCACCGTCTAGCGGGCAAGAGACCCAGTACTTC,CASSPPSSGQETQYF,TRBV18,TRBD2,many,TRBJ2-5
TGCGCCAGCAGCTACCGGGACACCTCCTACAATGAGCAGTTCTTC,CASSYRDTSYNEQFF,TRBV5-1,-,many,TRBJ2-1
TGTGCCAGCAGTTACCCCCCGGCAGAGACGGGAAACAATCAGCCCCAGCATTTT,CASSYPPAETGNNQPQHF,TRBV6-5,-,-,TRBJ1-5
TGTGCCAGCAGCTTTGGCCTGGACCTCTATGGCTACACCTTC,CASSFGLDLYGYTF,TRBV11-2,-,many,TRBJ1-2
TGTGCCAGCAGCTTGTGGTCCAGCAATTACACCTTC,CASSLWSSNYTF,TRBV5-6,-,many,TRBJ1-2
TGTGCCAGCAGCGGGAATTCCCGCGAGCAGTACTTC,CASSGNSREQYF,TRBV2,-,many,TRBJ2-7
TGTGCCAGTAGTATCGACTGGAGGGAGACCCAGTACTTC,CASSIDWRETQYF,TRBV19,-,-,TRBJ2-5
TGCGCCAGCAGGCGACGCCCGGGACAGGGATATAACGAGCAGTACTTC,CASRRRPGQGYNEQYF,TRBV5-1,TRBD1,many,TRBJ2-7
TGCAGTGCTAGAGGAGTAGGGAGCTCCTACGAGCAGTACTTC,CSARGVGSSYEQYF,TRBV20-1,-,many,TRBJ2-7
TGTGCCAGCAGTACGGGGGCTAATTCACCCCTCCACTTT,CASSTGANSPLHF,TRBV28,-,many,TRBJ1-6
TGTGCCAGCGGCCTAGGGGGAGCTGAGCAGTTCTTC,CASGLGGAEQFF,TRBV28,-,many,TRBJ2-1
TGTGCCAGCAGCCAAGATCTGGGGACAGGGCTTGAAAAACTGTTTTTT,CASSQDLGTGLEKLFF,TRBV3-1,TRBD1,many,TRBJ1-4
TGTGCCAGCAGTAACTACCTGGGGTACGAGCAGTACTTC,CASSNYLGYEQYF,TRBV6-2/TRBV6-3,-,many,TRBJ2-7
TGTGCCAGCTCACCAGTTTGGCACGGCGAGACCCAGTACTTC,CASSPVWHGETQYF,TRBV18,-,many,TRBJ2-5
TGTGCCAGCATTCGCGGGACAGGGAACTTTAATGAAAAACTGTTTTTT,CASIRGTGNFNEKLFF,TRBV2,TRBD1,few,TRBJ1-4
TGTGCCAGCTCACCCTCTAGCGGGAGCCAACGGGAGCAGTTCTTC,CASSPSSGSQREQFF,TRBV18,TRBD2,few,TRBJ2-1
TGTGCCAGCAGCAAAAACAGGGGATCCTACGAGCAGTACTTC,CASSKNRGSYEQYF,TRBV7-3,TRBD1,few,TRBJ2-7
TGTGCCAGCAGTTTATCTTCCAAGGGTAAAGCTTTCTTT,CASSLSSKGKAFF,TRBV28,-,many,TRBJ1-1
TGCGCCAGCAGCTTCTCGGCAGGTGGTAACACTGAAGCTTTCTTT,CASSFSAGGNTEAFF,TRBV5-1,-,-,TRBJ1-1
TGTGCCAGCAGCTTATCCGATAGCAATCAGCCCCAGCATTTT,CASSLSDSNQPQHF,TRBV27,-,-,TRBJ1-5
TGTGCCAGCAGCTCCATTGAGACTAGCGGCAATCTCGAGCAGTACTTC,CASSSIETSGNLEQYF,TRBV7-9,TRBD2,many,TRBJ2-7
TGTGCCAGCCTCACCGGGACTAGCGGGATGGGGTTGTCCAATGAGCAGTTCTTC,CASLTGTSGMGLSNEQFF,TRBV28,TRBD2,many,TRBJ2-1
TGCAGCGTTGAGGGGGGGACAGGGAGTATGAACACTGAAGCTTTCTTT,CSVEGGTGSMNTEAFF,TRBV29-1,TRBD1,-,TRBJ1-1
TGTGCCACCAGTCCCGACAGGGCCTCTCAGCCCCAGCATTTT,CATSPDRASQPQHF,TRBV15,TRBD1,-,TRBJ1-5
TGTGCCAGCAGTTTATTACAGACTAATAGCAATCAGCCCCAGCATTTT,CASSLLQTNSNQPQHF,TRBV27,-,many,TRBJ1-5
TGTGCCAGCAGTTTGGGCAGGGGGGTCTCTGGAAACACCATATATTTT,CASSLGRGVSGNTIYF,TRBV28,TRBD1,-,TRBJ1-3
TGTGCCAGCAGCCAAGATTTCAGCCAAGAGACCCAGTACTTC,CASSQDFSQETQYF,TRBV3-1,-,many,TRBJ2-5
TGTGCCTTTCAACAGGGGAAAGAGACCCAGTACTTC,CAFQQGKETQYF,TRBV2,TRBD1,-,TRBJ2-5
TGTGCCAGCAGTTCTAGCGGGGCCAACTACAATGAGCAGTTCTTC,CASSSSGANYNEQFF,TRBV28,TRBD2,many,TRBJ2-1
TGTGCCAGCAGTTCGGGGAATTCACCCCTCCACTTT,CASSSGNSPLHF,TRBV28,-,many,TRBJ1-6
TGTGCCACCAGCAGAGAGTACAGGGTGGAATCTGGAAACACCATATATTTT,CATSREYRVESGNTIYF,TRBV15,-,many,TRBJ1-3
TGTGCCACCAGCAGTCCCGGGAGGGCCTACGAGCAGTACTTC,CATSSPGRAYEQYF,TRBV15,TRBD2,many,TRBJ2-7
TGCGCCAGCAGCTTGCAGCCAGGGAACTACGAGCAGTACTTC,CASSLQPGNYEQYF,TRBV5-1,-,many,TRBJ2-7
TGTGCCAGCAACCTCCGGGGGGTCGGGGAGCAGTACTTC,CASNLRGVGEQYF,TRBV2,TRBD2,many,TRBJ2-7
TGCGCCAGCAGCCCGGGGGACAGTGATTATGGCTACACCTTC,CASSPGDSDYGYTF,TRBV5-1,TRBD1,-,TRBJ1-2
TGTGCCAGCAGCAATGGACTAGCGGGAGTAGATACGCAGTATTTT,CASSNGLAGVDTQYF,TRBV7-9,TRBD2,many,TRBJ2-3
TGCAGTGCCCGGGACCCCGGACCTAACTATGGCTACACCTTC,CSARDPGPNYGYTF,TRBV20-1,-,-,TRBJ1-2
TGTGCCAGCAGTTACACAGGGGAGGGCTACGAGCAGTACTTC,CASSYTGEGYEQYF,TRBV6-2/TRBV6-3,-,-,TRBJ2-7
TGTGCCAGCAGCGCCGAGGGACCCCTCCACTTT,CASSAEGPLHF,TRBV9,-,-,TRBJ1-6
TGCGCCAGCAGCTGGGCCCCCCTAGCGGGAGGGCTGAATGAGCAGTTCTTC,CASSWAPLAGGLNEQFF,TRBV5-1,TRBD2,-,TRBJ2-1
TGCGCCAGCAGCTTCGGGGCGCCGACAGATACGCAGTATTTT,CASSFGAPTDTQYF,TRBV5-1,-,few,TRBJ2-3
TGCGCCAGCAGCTTGGGGGAAACTAGAAGCAGGGACGAGCAGTACTTC,CASSLGETRSRDEQYF,TRBV5-1,-,many,TRBJ2-7
TGTGCCTGGAGGTCACCGGGGGCGAGCAATCAGCCCCAGCATTTT,CAWRSPGASNQPQHF,TRBV30,-,-,TRBJ1-5
TGCAGTGCAACGGGACAGGGGGGGTACGAGCAGTACTTC,CSATGQGGYEQYF,TRBV20-1,TRBD1,many,TRBJ2-7
TGTGCCAGCAGTAATCCACAGGGCCATACTCGGCCAGATACGCAGTATTTT,CASSNPQGHTRPDTQYF,TRBV6-1,-,few,TRBJ2-3
TGTGCCAGCTCCCCAGGGAGGACTGAAGCTTTCTTT,CASSPGRTEAFF,TRBV12-3/TRBV12-4,-,many,TRBJ1-1
TGTGCCAGCAGCCGGGATGGAGTCTCTGGAAACACCATATATTTT,CASSRDGVSGNTIYF,TRBV12-3/TRBV12-4,-,-,TRBJ1-3
TGTGCCAGCAGGCAGGGGGCCTATCAGCCCCAGCATTTT,CASRQGAYQPQHF,TRBV6-2/TRBV6-3,TRBD1,few,TRBJ1-5
TGTGCCAGTAGTATAGAATGGACTACGAGCTCCTACGAGCAGTACTTC,CASSIEWTTSSYEQYF,TRBV19,-,few,TRBJ2-7
TGTGCCAGCAGCGTAGCGGGACAATGGGGAAACACCATATATTTT,CASSVAGQWGNTIYF,TRBV9,-,-,TRBJ1-3
TGTGCCTGGAGCCTTCTGACAGCACCCTATGGCTACACCTTC,CAWSLLTAPYGYTF,TRBV30,-,many,TRBJ1-2
TGTGCCAGCAGCGGACTAGCGGGAGTGGGGACAGATACGCAGTATTTT,CASSGLAGVGTDTQYF,TRBV2,TRBD2,many,TRBJ2-3
TGCAGTGCTACCCTAGGGGCGGGAAGGTACAATGAGCAGTTCTTC,CSATLGAGRYNEQFF,TRBV20-1,-,many,TRBJ2-1
TGTGCCAGCAGCCAAAGTTTCAGGGGAGAAAAACTGTTTTTT,CASSQSFRGEKLFF,TRBV3-1,-,many,TRBJ1-4